The next 19 T cell receptor beta chains were all read from a single sample in a study of glioma-infiltrating T cells. Amplification of TCR alpha and beta CDR3 regions from RNA used iRepertoire nested multiplex PCR. TCRdb reanalysed the multiplex PCR reads using MiXCR and keeps one entry per CDR3 protein. Here the sample spans roughly 350,000 distinct CDR3 sequences, roughly two fifths being singletons. The sample taken for sequencing was glioma tissue, nonneoplastic brain tissue, or PBMCs (not recorded which). These receptors were taken from a human donor with low-grade glioma or glioblastoma, undergoing nonglioma brain surgery, or in good health (not recorded which).

The chain joins TRBV7-9 to TRBJ2-2; D uncertain. V was pared by 10 bases and J by 9 bases, with 21 bases between. This CDR3 is built from 14 residues. CDR1 SEHNR and CDR2 FQNEAQ come from the germline V gene (reference sequence). CDR3 residues: CATQFEFLTRELFF. CDR3 DNA sequence: TGTGCCACGCAGTTCGAGTTTCTTACCAGGGAGCTGTTTTTT. The whole variable domain, remainder taken from reference TRBV7-9 and TRBJ2-2, is DTGVSQNPRHKITKRGQNVTFRCDPISEHNRLYWYRQTLGQGPEFLTYFQNEAQLEKSRLLSDRFSAERPKGSFSTLEIQRTEQGDSAMYLCATQFEFLTRELFFGEGSRLTVL.

The rearrangement links TRBV7-6 to TRBJ2-5; 9 bases match TRBD1. The germline CDR1 and CDR2 sequences are SGHVS and FNYEAQ. The CDR3 runs 15 residues. V gave up 4 bases and J gave up 1 base; unmatched junction bases: 4. The CDR3 DNA follows: TGTGCCAGCAGCTACGGACAGGGGATCCAAGAGACCCAGTACTTC. Translated: CASSYGQGIQETQYF. The whole variable domain, remainder taken from reference TRBV7-6 and TRBJ2-5, is GAGVSQSPRYKVTKRGQDVALRCDPISGHVSLYWYRQALGQGPEFLTYFNYEAQQDKSGLPNDRFSAERPEGSISTLTIQRTEQRDSAMYRCASSYGQGIQETQYFGPGTRLLVL.

A word on this clonotype: It may be a read error: a sequence one base away is much more abundant. The genes are TRBV6-2 or TRBV6-3 and TRBJ1-2; D is unclear. The CDR3 loop spans 13 amino acids. Deletions cut 8 bases from V and 2 bases from J, with 12 bases between. Germline V lookup: CDR1 MNHEY, CDR2 SVGEGT. In nucleotides, the CDR3 is TGTGCCAGCCGTCTAGAAAGGAACTATGGCTACACCTTC. It specifies CASRLERNYGYTF.

This clonotype was observed many times. In DNA form, the CDR3 reads TGTGCCAGCTCAGAAGAAGCGGGAGTGGAGACCCAGTACTTC. Amino acid sequence: CASSEEAGVETQYF. The chain joins TRBV12-3 or TRBV12-4 to TRBJ2-5, with 8 positions matching TRBD2. The CDR3 consists of 14 residues. The junction had 10 bases not matched to a gene; V was cut back by 8 bases and J by 5 bases.

The chain joins TRBV5-6 to TRBJ2-1, with D unclear. CDR3 length: 15 residues. Germline V gives CDR1 SGHDT, CDR2 YYEEEE. The V and J ends lost 3 bases and 1 base respectively, with 11 bases between them. CDR3 in amino acids: CASSSLPDSYNEQFF. In DNA, the CDR3 is TGTGCCAGCAGCTCCCTCCCCGATTCCTACAATGAGCAGTTCTTC.

This clonotype has only a few counts. The chain uses TRBV20-1 and TRBJ2-1, with D tentatively TRBD1 (5 bases). V was shortened by 2 bases and J by 1 base, with 18 bases between the two germline ends. CDR3 size: 17 residues. CDR1 is DFQATT, CDR2 SNEGSKA, per germline (reference sequence). The CDR3 DNA follows: TGCAGTGCTAGACAGGGAATTAGGGGTGGTTCCTACAATGAGCAGTTCTTC. Its translation is CSARQGIRGGSYNEQFF.

The chain has TRBV28 and TRBJ1-5; a weak D match, TRBD1 (5 bases). The CDR3 covers 17 residues. Germline V lookup: CDR1 MDHEN, CDR2 SYDVKM. The ends were cut back, 6 bases at V and 2 bases at J, with 20 bases in the middle. The CDR3 DNA sequence: TGTGCCAGCAGAGCTACTTACGGGGGAGTCGGCAATCAGCCCCAGCATTTT. Its protein is CASRATYGGVGNQPQHF.

V usage is TRBV27 and J usage is TRBJ2-7; 7 bases map to TRBD2. There are 15 residues in the CDR3. CDR1 is MNHEY and CDR2 is SMNVEV in the germline V gene (reference sequence). V lost 2 bases and J lost 6; bases outside the gene matches: 10. This chain's CDR3 is CASSLSGTARAEQYF. The CDR3 DNA reads as TGTGCCAGCAGTTTAAGCGGGACCGCGAGGGCCGAGCAGTACTTC.

This clonotype occurred once. Just one base apart from a much larger clone, this may be a read error. This rearrangement joins TRBV20-1 to TRBJ2-7; 10 nucleotides match TRBD2. This CDR3 has 16 residues. Germline V gives CDR1 DFQATT, CDR2 SNEGSKA (reference sequence). V lost 0 bases, J lost 5 bases, and 10 bases stayed unmatched. CDR3 protein: CSARDLASGSNNEQYF. The CDR3 nucleotides read TGCAGTGCTAGAGATCTGGCTAGCGGGAGTAACAACGAGCAGTACTTC.

About this clonotype: A read error is possible here, since a much larger clone lies one base away. This chain connects TRBV7-9 to TRBJ1-1; D uncertain. This CDR3 region has 13 residues. CDR1 is SEHNR and CDR2 is FQNEAQ in the germline V gene (reference sequence). DNA for the CDR3: TGTGCCACCAGCAGAGAACCCAGTGCTGAAGCTTCCTTT. Residues: CATSREPSAEASF. Drawing the rest from reference TRBV7-9 and TRBJ1-1, the complete variable domain is DTGVSQNPRHKITKRGQNVTFRCDPISEHNRLYWYRQTLGQGPEFLTYFQNEAQLEKSRLLSDRFSAERPKGSFSTLEIQRTEQGDSAMYLCATSREPSAEASFGQGTRLTVV.

Notes on this clonotype: At one of its ends the junction is not consistent with the germline gene, which may arise from a read error. The gene calls are TRBV28 and TRBJ1-1, with D uncertain. Germline assignment: CDR1 MDHEN and CDR2 SYDVKM. The CDR3 contains 14 residues. The CDR3 DNA follows: TGTGCCGGCAGTACAGAGAGGCTGAACACTGAAGCTTTCTTT. Translated, it gives CAGSTERLNTEAFF.

The chain carries TRBV7-2 and TRBJ2-1, with TRBD2 matching 9 bases. J lost 0 bases, V lost 5 bases, and 2 bases had no gene match. Germline V lookup: CDR1 SGHTA, CDR2 FQGNSA. CDR3 length: 15 amino acids. CDR3 DNA sequence: TGTGCCAGCAGCCAGCGGGGGGACTCCTACAATGAGCAGTTCTTC. It codes for CASSQRGDSYNEQFF.

This clonotype was found many times. The J gene is TRBJ1-2, the V gene TRBV6-2 or TRBV6-3; unclear D gene. This CDR3 comprises 15 residues. Germline assignment: CDR1 MNHEY and CDR2 SVGEGT. The germline V and J ends were trimmed by 5 bases and 4 bases, with 17 bases remaining between them. CDR3 DNA: TGTGCCAGCAGTCCCCCGGCAGGCCTAGTCTATGGCTACACCTTC. Protein product: CASSPPAGLVYGYTF.

In regard to this clonotype: A single base separates this from a much larger clone, so it may be a read error. The chain links TRBV27 to TRBJ2-1; 9 nucleotides align to TRBD2. The CDR3 has 16 residues. Germline CDR1 MNHEY, CDR2 SMNVEV (reference sequence). The CDR3 is CASRTLAGMWNNEQSF. Here the CDR3 DNA reads TGTGCCAGCAGAACCCTAGCGGGAATGTGGAACAATGAGCAGTCCTTC.

A word on this clonotype: A read error may explain this, as a much larger clone is one base away. The gene calls are TRBV28 and TRBJ1-2; D is undetermined. The CDR3 has 14 residues. The V gene's germline CDR1 is MDHEN and CDR2 SYDVKM. V lost 4 bases and J lost 7, with 16 bases in between. The CDR3 DNA reads TGTGCCAGCAGTTCCCCAGGAGCTTTCTGTGGCTACACCTTC. The encoded protein is CASSSPGAFCGYTF.

The V gene is TRBV20-1, the J gene TRBJ2-5; possibly TRBD2 for D (5 bases). The CDR3 covers 13 residues. Germline V gene data show CDR1 as DFQATT and CDR2 as SNEGSKA (reference sequence). Trimming took off 5 bases at V and 2 bases at J, with 12 bases between the two ends. Written as DNA, the CDR3 is TGCAGTGCTTTAGAGACTATACAAGAGACCCAGTACTTC. Translated, it gives CSALETIQETQYF.

Concerning this clonotype itself: An end of the junction does not agree with germline; a read error may underlie this. The chain joins TRBV6-1 to TRBJ2-7; no clear D. From germline, CDR1 is MNHNS and CDR2 SASEGT. The CDR3 consists of 14 residues. This CDR3 is CASSEAGSNYGQYF. DNA of the CDR3: TGTGCCAGCAGTGAAGCAGGTTCCAACTACGGGCAGTACTTC.

A remark on this clonotype: Since a much larger clone is just one base distant, this may be a read error. The J gene is TRBJ1-1, the V gene TRBV28; D uncertain. The CDR3 totals 13 residues. The germline CDR1 and CDR2 sequences are MDHEN and SYDVKM. Here the CDR3 reads CAGSVGYNTEAFF. The CDR3 DNA reads TGTGCCGGCAGTGTGGGGTACAACACTGAAGCTTTCTTT.

This clonotype was observed at least ten times. The chain couples TRBV27 to TRBJ2-3; TRBD2 is a possible D gene (7 bases). Germline CDR1 and CDR2: MNHEY and SMNVEV (reference sequence). This CDR3 has 17 residues. The germline V and J ends were trimmed by 6 bases and 4 bases, with 23 bases remaining between them. CDR3 DNA sequence: TGTGCCAGCAGCCCACCCCCCGGCGGAGGGGGGGCAGATACGCAGTATTTT. Protein: CASSPPPGGGGADTQYF.